This entry features one T cell receptor (beta chain) sequence. What it binds is not known. The V and J ends lost 6 bases and 10 bases respectively, with 19 bases between them. In germline, CDR1 is SQVTM, CDR2 ANQGSEA. The CDR3 runs 13 residues. The donors were adults (healthy and HIV-negative) with no recent acute infections or vaccinations. This sample is drawn from a study of shared clonotypes between healthy human individuals. Overall study context: The study drew on a couple of women and a few men aged 18 to 49 as donors.

Clones were read by immunoSEQ multiplex PCR, and TCRdb kept only the in-frame ones, dropping some. The data hold about 1.1 million clones, with 60% to 85% observed a single time. General study results and limits: The donor pool, a small one, limited the genetic and exposure-history diversity represented. Of the naive CD4 clonotypes, around 4.8% were shared across four donors.

The receptor comes from a man between 18 and 35 years old in good health. Some clones in this sample may be carry-over from other donors' samples. The chain recombines TRBV29-1 with TRBJ1-3; D gene ambiguous. Sequencing used memory CD4+ T cells from PBMCs. The subset here: CD45RA-negative fraction. This CDR3 reads CSVAFERRGTIYF. The CDR3 DNA sequence: TGCAGCGTCGCCTTTGAACGTCGTGGTACCATATATTTT.